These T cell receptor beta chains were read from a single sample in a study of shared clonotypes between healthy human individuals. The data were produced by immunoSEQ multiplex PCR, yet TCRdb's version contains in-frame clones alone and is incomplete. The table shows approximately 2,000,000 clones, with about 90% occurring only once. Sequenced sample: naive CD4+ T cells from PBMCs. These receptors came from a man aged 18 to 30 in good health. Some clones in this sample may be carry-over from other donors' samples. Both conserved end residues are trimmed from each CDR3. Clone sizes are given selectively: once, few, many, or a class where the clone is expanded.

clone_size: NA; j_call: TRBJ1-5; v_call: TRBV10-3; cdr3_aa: AISELGGRGNQPQH
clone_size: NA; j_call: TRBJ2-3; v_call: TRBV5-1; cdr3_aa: ASSFLQGTRTDTQY
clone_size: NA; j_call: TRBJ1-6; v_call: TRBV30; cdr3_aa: AWNQIYNSPLH
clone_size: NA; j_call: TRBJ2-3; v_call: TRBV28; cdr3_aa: ASSLYGRGGTQY
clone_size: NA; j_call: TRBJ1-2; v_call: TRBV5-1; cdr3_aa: ASSFLSNNYGYT
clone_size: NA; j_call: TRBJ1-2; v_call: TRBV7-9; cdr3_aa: ASSLANRQGYYGYT
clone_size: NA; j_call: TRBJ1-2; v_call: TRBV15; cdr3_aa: ATSRGSAYGYT
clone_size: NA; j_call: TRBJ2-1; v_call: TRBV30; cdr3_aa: AWAGYNEQF
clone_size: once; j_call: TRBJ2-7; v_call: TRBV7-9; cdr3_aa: ASSLGDTSSYEQY
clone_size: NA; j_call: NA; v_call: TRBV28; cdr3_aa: ASSPGTASYEQY
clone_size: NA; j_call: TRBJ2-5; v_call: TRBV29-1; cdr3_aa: SARGLAGRKETQY
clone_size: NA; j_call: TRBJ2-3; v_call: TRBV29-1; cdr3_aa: SVLAAFRGTQY
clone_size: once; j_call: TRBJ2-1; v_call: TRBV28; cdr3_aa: ASSARIEQF
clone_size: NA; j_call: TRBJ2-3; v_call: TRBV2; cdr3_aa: ASRWNSGEITDTQY
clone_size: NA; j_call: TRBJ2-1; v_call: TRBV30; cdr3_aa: AWSLLSTVHEQF
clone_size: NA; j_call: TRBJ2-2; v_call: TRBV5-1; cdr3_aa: ASTPGGDYTGELF
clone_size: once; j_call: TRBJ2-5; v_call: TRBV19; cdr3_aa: ASSTTGGGETQY
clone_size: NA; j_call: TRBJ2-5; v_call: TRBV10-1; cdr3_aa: ASSGGPTQETQY
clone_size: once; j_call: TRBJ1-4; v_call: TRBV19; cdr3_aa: ASSITSAGINEKLF
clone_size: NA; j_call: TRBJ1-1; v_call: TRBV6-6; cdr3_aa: ASSRSNTEAF
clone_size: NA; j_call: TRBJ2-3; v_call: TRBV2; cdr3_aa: ASGGGSGLRTQKASTDTQY
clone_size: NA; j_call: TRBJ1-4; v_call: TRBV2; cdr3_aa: ASSWRGRNEKLF
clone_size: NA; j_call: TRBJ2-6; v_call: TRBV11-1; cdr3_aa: ASSQGRSGANVLT
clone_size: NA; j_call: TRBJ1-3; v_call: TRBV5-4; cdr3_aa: ASSFRGPQRGNTIY
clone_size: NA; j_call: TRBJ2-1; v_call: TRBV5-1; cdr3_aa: ASSPTRYNEQF
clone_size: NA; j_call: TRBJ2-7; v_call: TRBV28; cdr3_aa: ASSRQGGPYEQY
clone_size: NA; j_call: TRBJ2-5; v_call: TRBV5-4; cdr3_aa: ASSSYGQGTQETQY
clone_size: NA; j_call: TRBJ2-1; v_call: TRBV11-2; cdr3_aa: ASSLFPVAGGSEGTEQF
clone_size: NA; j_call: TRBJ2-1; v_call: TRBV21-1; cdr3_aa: ASSKGKAGVEDRQF
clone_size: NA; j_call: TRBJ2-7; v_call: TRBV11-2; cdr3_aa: ASSYPSGVSEQY
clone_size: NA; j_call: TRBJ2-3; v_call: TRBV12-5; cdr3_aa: ASGFSGADTQY
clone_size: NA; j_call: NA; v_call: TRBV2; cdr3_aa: ASREAQGGEQY
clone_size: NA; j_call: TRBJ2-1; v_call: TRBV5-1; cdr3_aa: ASSFAGTGTYNEQF
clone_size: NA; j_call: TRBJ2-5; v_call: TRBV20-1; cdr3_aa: SANLQETQY
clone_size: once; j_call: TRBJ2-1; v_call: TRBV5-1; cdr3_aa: ASSLVSTYNEQF
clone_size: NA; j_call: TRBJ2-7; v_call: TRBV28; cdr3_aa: ASSLDRGGSYEQY
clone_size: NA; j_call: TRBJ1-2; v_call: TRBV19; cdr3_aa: ASSIPVQDANYGYT